This paragraph reports one T cell receptor beta chain. Its antigen is unidentified. Since all of the isolated RNA was reverse transcribed, expressed TCRB transcripts were what got sequenced. The assay was immunoSEQ multiplex PCR, and TCRdb's table has in-frame clones only and misses some. The sample includes 250,000 to 300,000 clones, 24% seen only once; the top ten take around 0.012%. This specimen comes from a study of beta chain features in type 1 diabetes. The CDR3 totals 14 residues. Losses at the gene ends were 7 bases for V and 2 bases for J; bases not matched to a gene: 8. Germline CDR1 MDHEN, CDR2 SYDVKM. Notes on the study in general: The naive, central memory and Treg TCRB repertoires of patients appeared to be more similar to one another than those of healthy donors. Cells carrying high TCR expression could end up over-represented when cDNA is sequenced. Significant though moderate, a shortening of TCRB CDR3s appeared in all four CD4+ subsets of Type 1 diabetes patients.

This sequence was found in a woman in her 30s with type 1 diabetes. Sequenced: naive CD4+ T cells from blood. The chain combines TRBV28 with TRBJ2-7, with 7 bases fitting TRBD1. The CDR3 loop reads CASNPTGNTYEQYF. DNA of the CDR3: TGTGCCAGCAACCCGACAGGGAATACCTACGAGCAGTACTTC.